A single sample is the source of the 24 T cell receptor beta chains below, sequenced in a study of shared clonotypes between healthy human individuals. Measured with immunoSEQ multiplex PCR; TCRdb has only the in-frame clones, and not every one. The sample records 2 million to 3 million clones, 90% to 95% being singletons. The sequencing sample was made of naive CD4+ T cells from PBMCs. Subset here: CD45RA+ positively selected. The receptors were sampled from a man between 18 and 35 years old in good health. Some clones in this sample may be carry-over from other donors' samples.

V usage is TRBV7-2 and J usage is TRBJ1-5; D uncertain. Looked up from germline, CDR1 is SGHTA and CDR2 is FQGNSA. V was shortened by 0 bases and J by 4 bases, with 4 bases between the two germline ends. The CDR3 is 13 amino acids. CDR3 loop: CASSLAKNQPQHF. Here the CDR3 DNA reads TGTGCCAGCAGCTTAGCAAAGAATCAGCCCCAGCATTTT.

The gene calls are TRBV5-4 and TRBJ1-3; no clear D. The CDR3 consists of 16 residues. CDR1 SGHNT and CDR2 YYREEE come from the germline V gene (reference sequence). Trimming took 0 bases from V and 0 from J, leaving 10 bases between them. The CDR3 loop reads CASSLGDGISGNTIYF. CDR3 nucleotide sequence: TGTGCCAGCAGCTTGGGGGATGGCATCTCTGGAAACACCATATATTTT.

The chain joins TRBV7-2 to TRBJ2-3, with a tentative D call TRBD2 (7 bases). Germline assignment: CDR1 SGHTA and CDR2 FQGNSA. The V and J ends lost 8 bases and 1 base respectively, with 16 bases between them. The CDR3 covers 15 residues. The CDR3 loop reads CASGKAGQGTDTQYF. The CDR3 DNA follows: TGTGCCAGCGGGAAAGCGGGACAAGGCACAGATACGCAGTATTTT. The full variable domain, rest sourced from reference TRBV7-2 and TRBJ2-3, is GAGVSQSPSNKVTEKGKDVELRCDPISGHTALYWYRQSLGQGLEFLIYFQGNSAPDKSGLPSDRFSAERTGGSVSTLTIQRTQQEDSAVYLCASGKAGQGTDTQYFGPGTRLTVL.

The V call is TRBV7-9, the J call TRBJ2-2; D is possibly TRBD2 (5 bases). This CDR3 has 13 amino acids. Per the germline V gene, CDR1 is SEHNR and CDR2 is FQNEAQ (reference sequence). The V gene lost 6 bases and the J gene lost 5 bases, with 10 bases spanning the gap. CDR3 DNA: TGTGCCAGCAGTCCACCGGGAACCGGGGAGCTGTTTTTT. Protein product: CASSPPGTGELFF.

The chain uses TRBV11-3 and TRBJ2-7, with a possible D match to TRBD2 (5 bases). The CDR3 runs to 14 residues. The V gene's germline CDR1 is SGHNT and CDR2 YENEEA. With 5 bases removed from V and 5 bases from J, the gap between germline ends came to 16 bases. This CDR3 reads CASSDGAKGDEQYF. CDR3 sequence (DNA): TGTGCCAGCAGCGACGGAGCCAAGGGAGACGAGCAGTACTTC.

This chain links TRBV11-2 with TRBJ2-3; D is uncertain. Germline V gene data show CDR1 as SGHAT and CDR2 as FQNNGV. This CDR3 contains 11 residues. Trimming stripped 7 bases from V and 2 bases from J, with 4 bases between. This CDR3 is CASTHTDTQYF. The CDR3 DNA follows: TGTGCCAGCACCCACACAGATACGCAGTATTTT.

CDR3 region: CASSLFPGNQETQYF. The CDR3 DNA reads as TGTGCCAGCAGTTTATTCCCGGGGAATCAAGAGACCCAGTACTTC. The J gene is TRBJ2-5, the V gene TRBV28; possibly TRBD2 for D (5 bases). The V end was cut by 1 base, the J end by 2 bases, with 11 bases between. CDR3 length equals 15 residues. Germline V lookup: CDR1 MDHEN, CDR2 SYDVKM.

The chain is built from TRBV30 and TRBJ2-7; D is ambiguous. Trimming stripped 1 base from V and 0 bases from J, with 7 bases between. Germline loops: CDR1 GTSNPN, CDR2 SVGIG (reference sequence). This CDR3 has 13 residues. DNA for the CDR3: TGTGCCTGGAGTGAGGGCCACTCCTACGAGCAGTACTTC. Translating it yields CAWSEGHSYEQYF.

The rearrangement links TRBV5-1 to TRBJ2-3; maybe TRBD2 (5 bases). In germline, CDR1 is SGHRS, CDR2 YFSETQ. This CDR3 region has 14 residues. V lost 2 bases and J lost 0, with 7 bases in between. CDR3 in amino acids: CASSLWTSTDTQYF. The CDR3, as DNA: TGCGCCAGCAGCTTATGGACTAGCACAGATACGCAGTATTTT.

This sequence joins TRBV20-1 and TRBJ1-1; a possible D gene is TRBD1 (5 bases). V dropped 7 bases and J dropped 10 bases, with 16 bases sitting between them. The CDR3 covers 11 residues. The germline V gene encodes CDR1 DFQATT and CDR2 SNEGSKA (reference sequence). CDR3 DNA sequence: TGCAGTGTACCACACGGGGCGGCAGCTTTCTTT. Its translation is CSVPHGAAAFF.

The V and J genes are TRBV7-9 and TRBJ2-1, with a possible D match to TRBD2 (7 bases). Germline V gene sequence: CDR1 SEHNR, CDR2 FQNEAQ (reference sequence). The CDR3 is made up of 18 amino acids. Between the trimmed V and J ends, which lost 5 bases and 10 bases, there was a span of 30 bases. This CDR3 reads CASSTFHLGGARSSEQFF. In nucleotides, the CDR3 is TGTGCCAGCAGCACTTTTCACCTGGGGGGGGCGAGGTCCAGCGAGCAGTTCTTC.

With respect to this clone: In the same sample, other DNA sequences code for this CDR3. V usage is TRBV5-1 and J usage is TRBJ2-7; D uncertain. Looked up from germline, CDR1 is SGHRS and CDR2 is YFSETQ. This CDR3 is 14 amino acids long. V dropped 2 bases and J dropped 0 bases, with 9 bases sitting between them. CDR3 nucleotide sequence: TGCGCCAGCAGCTTAGTGGGCTTCTCCTACGAGCAGTACTTC. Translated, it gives CASSLVGFSYEQYF.

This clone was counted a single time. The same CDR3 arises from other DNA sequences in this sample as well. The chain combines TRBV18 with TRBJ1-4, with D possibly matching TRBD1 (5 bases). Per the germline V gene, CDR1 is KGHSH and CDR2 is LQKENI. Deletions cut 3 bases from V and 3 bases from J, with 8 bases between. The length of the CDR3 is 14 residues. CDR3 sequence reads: CASSPGLSNEKLFF. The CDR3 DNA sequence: TGTGCCAGCTCACCGGGACTTTCTAATGAAAAACTGTTTTTT.

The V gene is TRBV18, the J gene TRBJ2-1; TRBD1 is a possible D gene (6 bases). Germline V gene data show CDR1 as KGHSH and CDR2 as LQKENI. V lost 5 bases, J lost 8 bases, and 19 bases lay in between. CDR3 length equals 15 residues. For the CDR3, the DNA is TGTGCCAGCTCATCAGACAGGATTCGAAGGGATGAGCAGTTCTTC. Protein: CASSSDRIRRDEQFF.

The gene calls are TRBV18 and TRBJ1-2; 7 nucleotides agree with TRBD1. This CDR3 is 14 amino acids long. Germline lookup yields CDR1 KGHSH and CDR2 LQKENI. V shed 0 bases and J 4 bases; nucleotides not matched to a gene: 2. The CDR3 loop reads CASSPPSGGYGYTF. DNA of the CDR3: TGTGCCAGCTCACCACCGTCAGGGGGCTATGGCTACACCTTC.

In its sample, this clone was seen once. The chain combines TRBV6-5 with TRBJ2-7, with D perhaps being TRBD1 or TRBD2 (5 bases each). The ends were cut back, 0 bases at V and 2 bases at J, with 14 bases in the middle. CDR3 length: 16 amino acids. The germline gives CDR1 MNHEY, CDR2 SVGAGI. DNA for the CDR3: TGTGCCAGCAGTTACTCCGTCGGGACGCCTACCTACGAGCAGTACTTC. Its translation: CASSYSVGTPTYEQYF.

For the CDR3, the DNA is TGCAGTGCTAGAATCACAGAGCAGTTCTTC. It specifies CSARITEQFF. The rearrangement links TRBV20-1 to TRBJ2-1, with D uncertain. With 2 bases removed from V and 10 bases from J, the gap between germline ends came to 6 bases. Per the germline V gene, CDR1 is DFQATT and CDR2 is SNEGSKA (reference sequence). This CDR3 is 10 amino acids long.

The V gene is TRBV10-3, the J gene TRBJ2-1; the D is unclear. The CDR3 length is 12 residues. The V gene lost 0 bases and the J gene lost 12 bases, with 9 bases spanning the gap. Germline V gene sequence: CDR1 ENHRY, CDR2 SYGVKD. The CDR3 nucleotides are TGTGCCATCAGTGAGTCCCCCGCTGGGCAGTTCTTC. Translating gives CAISESPAGQFF.

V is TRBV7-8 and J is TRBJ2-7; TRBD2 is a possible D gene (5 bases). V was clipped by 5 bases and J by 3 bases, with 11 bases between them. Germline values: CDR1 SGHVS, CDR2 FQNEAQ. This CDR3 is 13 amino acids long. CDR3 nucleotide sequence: TGTGCCAGCAGCAGCGGTGGTTACTACGAGCAGTACTTC. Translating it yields CASSSGGYYEQYF.

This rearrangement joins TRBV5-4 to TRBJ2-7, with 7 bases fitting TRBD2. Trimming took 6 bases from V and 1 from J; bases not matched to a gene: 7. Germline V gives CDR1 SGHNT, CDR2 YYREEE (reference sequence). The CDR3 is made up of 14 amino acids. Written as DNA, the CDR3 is TGTGCCAGCACCAACCTAGCGGAATCCTACGAGCAGTACTTC. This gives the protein CASTNLAESYEQYF.

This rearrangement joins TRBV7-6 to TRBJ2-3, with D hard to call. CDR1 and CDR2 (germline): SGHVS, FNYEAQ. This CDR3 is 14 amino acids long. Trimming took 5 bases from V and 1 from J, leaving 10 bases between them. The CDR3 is CASSGYVRTDTQYF. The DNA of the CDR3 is TGTGCCAGCAGCGGATACGTACGCACAGATACGCAGTATTTT.

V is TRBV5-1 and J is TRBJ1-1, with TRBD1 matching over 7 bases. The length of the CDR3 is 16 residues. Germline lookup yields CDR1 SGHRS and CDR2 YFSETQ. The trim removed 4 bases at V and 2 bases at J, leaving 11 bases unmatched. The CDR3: CASSGRQGPSNTEAFF. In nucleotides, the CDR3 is TGCGCCAGCAGCGGAAGACAGGGCCCGTCCAACACTGAAGCTTTCTTT.

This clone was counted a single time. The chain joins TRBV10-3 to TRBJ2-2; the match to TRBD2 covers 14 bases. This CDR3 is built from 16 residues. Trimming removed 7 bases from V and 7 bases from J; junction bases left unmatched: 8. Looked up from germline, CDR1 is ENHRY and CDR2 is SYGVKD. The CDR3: CAIKDSGLAGDGELFF. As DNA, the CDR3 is TGTGCCATCAAAGATTCGGGACTAGCGGGGGACGGGGAGCTGTTTTTT.

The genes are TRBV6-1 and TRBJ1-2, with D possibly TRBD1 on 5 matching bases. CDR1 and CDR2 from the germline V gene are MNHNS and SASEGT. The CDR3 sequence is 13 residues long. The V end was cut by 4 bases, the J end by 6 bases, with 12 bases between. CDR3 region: CASSAGQRHGYTF. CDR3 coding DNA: TGTGCCAGCAGTGCCGGACAAAGACATGGCTACACCTTC.